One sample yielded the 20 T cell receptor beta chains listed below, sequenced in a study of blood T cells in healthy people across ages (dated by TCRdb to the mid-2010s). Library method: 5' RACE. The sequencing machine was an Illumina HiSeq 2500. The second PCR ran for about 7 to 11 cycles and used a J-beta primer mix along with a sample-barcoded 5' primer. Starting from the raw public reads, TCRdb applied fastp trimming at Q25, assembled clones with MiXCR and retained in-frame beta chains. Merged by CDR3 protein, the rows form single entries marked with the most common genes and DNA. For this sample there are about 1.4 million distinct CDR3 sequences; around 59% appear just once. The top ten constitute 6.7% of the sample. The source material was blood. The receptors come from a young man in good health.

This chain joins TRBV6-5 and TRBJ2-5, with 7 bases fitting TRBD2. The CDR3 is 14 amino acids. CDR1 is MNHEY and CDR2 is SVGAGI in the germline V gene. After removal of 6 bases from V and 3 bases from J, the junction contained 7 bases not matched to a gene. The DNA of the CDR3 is TGTGCCAGCAGCCCAATGGGGGGGAAAGAGACCCAGTACTTC. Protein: CASSPMGGKETQYF.

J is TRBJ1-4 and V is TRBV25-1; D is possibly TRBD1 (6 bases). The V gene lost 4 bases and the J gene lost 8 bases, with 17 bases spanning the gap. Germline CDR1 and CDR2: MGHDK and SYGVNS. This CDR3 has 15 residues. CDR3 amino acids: CASSGPGQTFEKLFF. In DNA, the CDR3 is TGTGCCAGCAGTGGCCCGGGACAAACTTTCGAAAAACTGTTTTTT.

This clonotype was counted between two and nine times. This CDR3 is CASREFYRDYEQYF. The CDR3 nucleotides read TGTGCCAGCAGGGAGTTCTACAGGGACTACGAGCAGTACTTC. The V gene is TRBV27, the J gene TRBJ2-7, with a tentative D call TRBD1 (6 bases). The CDR3 totals 14 residues. CDR1 is MNHEY and CDR2 is SMNVEV in the germline V gene (reference sequence). V shed 6 bases and J shed 3 bases, with 15 bases lying between them.

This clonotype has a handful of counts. This chain's CDR3 is CASSRGLVGTGETQYF. The CDR3 nucleotides read TGTGCCAGCAGTCGTGGACTAGTGGGGACGGGAGAGACCCAGTACTTC. The rearrangement links TRBV12-3 or TRBV12-4 to TRBJ2-5; 7 bases align to TRBD2. Trimming cost V 5 bases and J 4 bases; bases outside gene matches: 13. There are 16 residues in the CDR3.

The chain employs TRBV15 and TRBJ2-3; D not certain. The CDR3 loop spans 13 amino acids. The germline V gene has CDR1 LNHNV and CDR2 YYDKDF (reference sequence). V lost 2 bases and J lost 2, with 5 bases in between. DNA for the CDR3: TGTGCCACCAGCAGAATATTCACAGATACGCAGTATTTT. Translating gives CATSRIFTDTQYF.

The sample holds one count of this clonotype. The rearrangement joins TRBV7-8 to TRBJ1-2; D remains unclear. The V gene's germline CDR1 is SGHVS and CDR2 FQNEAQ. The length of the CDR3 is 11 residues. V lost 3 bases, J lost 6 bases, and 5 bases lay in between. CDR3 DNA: TGTGCCAGCAGCTTTCTCGATGGCTACACCTTC. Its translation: CASSFLDGYTF.

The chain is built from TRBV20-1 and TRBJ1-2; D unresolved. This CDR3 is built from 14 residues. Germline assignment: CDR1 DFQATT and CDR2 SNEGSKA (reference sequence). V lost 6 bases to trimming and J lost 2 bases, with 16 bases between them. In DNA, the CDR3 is TGCAGTGCCCAGTATGTGGAGGGAAACTATGGCTACACCTTC. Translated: CSAQYVEGNYGYTF.

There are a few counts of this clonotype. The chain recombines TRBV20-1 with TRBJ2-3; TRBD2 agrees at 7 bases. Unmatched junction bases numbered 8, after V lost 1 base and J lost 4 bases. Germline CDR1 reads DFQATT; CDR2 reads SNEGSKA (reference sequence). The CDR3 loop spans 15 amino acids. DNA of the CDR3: TGCAGTGCTAGAGTCGGGGCGGGAGAGGCAGATACGCAGTATTTT. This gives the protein CSARVGAGEADTQYF.

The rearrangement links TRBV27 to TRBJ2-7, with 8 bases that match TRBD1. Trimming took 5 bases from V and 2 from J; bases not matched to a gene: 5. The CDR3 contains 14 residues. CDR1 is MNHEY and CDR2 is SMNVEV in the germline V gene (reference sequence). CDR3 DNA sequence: TGTGCCAGCAGTGTGACAGGGGAAGCCTACGAGCAGTACTTC. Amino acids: CASSVTGEAYEQYF.

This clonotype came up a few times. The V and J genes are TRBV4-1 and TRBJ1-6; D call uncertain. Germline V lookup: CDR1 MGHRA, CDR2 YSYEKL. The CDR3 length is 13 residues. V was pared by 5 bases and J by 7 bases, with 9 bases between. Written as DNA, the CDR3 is TGCGCCAGCAGCTATAATGAGAATTCACCCCTCCACTTT. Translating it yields CASSYNENSPLHF.

DNA for the CDR3: TGTGCCAGCAGCCAATTCGTCGGTGAAAAACTGTTTTTT. This gives the protein CASSQFVGEKLFF. The genes are TRBV14 and TRBJ1-4; D is unresolved. CDR3 length: 13 residues. Germline values: CDR1 SGHDN, CDR2 FVKESK. V was cut by 2 bases and J by 7 bases, with 8 bases left in between. The full variable domain, its missing parts supplied by reference TRBV14 and TRBJ1-4, is EAGVTQFPSHSVIEKGQTVTLRCDPISGHDNLYWYRRVMGKEIKFLLHFVKESKQDESGMPNNRFLAERTGGTYSTLKVQPAELEDSGVYFCASSQFVGEKLFFGSGTQLSVL.

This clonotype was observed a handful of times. CDR3 in amino acids: CASSLIEGKQYF. CDR3 bases: TGTGCCAGCAGCTTAATCGAGGGGAAGCAGTACTTC. The V and J genes are TRBV7-9 and TRBJ2-7; D tentatively reads TRBD1 or TRBD2 (5 bases each). CDR3 length: 12 residues. V lost 2 bases to trimming and J lost 8 bases, with 10 bases between them. The germline V gene encodes CDR1 SEHNR and CDR2 FQNEAQ (reference sequence). The variable domain in full, with the rest retrieved from reference TRBV7-9 and TRBJ2-7, is DTGVSQNPRHKITKRGQNVTFRCDPISEHNRLYWYRQTLGQGPEFLTYFQNEAQLEKSRLLSDRFSAERPKGSFSTLEIQRTEQGDSAMYLCASSLIEGKQYFGPGTRLTVT.

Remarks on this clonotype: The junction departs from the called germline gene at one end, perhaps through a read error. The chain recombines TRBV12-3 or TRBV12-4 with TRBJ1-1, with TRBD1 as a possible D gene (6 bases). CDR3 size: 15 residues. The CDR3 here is CASSSVDRMNTEAFF. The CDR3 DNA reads TGTGCCAGCAGTTCCGTCGACAGGATGAACACTGAAGCTTTTTTT.

CDR3 in amino acids: CASSLGRDGIYEQYF. The CDR3, as DNA: TGCGCCAGCAGCTTGGGGAGGGACGGTATCTACGAGCAGTACTTC. The gene calls are TRBV5-1 and TRBJ2-4; possible D gene TRBD2, 6 bases. The better agreement between TRBJ2-7 and the DNA end casts doubt on the J call. The germline gives CDR1 SGHRS, CDR2 YFSETQ. CDR3 size: 15 residues.

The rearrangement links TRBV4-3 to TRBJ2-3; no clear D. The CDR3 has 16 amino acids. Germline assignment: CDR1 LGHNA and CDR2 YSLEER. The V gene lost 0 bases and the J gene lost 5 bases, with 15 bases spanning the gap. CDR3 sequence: CASSQEGQGLGDTQYF. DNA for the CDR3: TGCGCCAGCAGCCAAGAAGGTCAAGGGTTGGGAGATACGCAGTATTTT.

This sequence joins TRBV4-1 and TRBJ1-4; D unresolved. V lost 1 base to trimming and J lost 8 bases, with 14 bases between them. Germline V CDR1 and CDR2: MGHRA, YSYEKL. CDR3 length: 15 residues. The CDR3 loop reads CASSQVLGFEEKLFF. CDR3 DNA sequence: TGCGCCAGCAGCCAAGTTTTGGGTTTCGAGGAAAAACTGTTTTTT.

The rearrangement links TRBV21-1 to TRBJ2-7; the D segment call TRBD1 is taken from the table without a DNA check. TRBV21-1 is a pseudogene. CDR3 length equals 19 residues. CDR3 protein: CASSSKGGTGGLPPYEQYF. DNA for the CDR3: TGTGCCAGCAGCTCCAAAGGGGGGACAGGGGGTCTCCCTCCCTACGAGCAGTACTTC.

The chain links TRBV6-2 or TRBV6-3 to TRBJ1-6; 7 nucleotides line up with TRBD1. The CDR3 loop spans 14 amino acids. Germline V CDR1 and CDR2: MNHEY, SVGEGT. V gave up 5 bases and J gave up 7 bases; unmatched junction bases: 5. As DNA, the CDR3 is TGTGCCAGCAGTCGGACAGGAGTCAATTCACCCCTCCACTTT. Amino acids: CASSRTGVNSPLHF.

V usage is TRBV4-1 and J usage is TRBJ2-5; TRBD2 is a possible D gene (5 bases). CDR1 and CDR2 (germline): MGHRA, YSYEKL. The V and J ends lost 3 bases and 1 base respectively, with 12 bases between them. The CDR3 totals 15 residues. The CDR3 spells CASSQGAQIQETQYF. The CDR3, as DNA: TGCGCCAGCAGCCAGGGAGCACAAATCCAAGAGACCCAGTACTTC.

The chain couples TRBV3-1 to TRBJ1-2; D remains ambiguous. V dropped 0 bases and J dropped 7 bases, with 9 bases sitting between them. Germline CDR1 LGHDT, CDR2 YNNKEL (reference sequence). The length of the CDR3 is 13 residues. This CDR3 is CASSQERRGGYTF. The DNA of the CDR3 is TGTGCCAGCAGCCAAGAAAGGCGGGGTGGCTACACCTTC.